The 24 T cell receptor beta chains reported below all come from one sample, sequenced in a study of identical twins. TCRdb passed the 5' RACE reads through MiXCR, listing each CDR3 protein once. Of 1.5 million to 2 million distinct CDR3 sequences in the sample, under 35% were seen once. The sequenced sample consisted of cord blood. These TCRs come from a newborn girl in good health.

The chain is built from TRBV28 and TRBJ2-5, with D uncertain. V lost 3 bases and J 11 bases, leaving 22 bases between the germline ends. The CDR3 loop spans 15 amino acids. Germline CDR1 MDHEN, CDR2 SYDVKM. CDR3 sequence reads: CASSFPPGVDNEQYF. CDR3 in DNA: TGTGCCAGCAGTTTCCCGCCTGGAGTCGACAATGAGCAGTACTTC.

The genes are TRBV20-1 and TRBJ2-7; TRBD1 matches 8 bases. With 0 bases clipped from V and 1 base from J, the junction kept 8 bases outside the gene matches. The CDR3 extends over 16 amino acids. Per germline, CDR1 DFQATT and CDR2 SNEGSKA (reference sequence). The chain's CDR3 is CSARDSGTGGSYEQYF. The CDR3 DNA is TGCAGTGCTAGAGATTCCGGGACAGGTGGTTCCTACGAGCAGTACTTC.

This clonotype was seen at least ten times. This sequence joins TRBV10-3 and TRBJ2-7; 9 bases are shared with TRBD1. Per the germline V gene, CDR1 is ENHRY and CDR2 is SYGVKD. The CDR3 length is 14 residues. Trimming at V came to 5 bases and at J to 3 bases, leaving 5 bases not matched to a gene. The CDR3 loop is CAISPGQGLYEQYF. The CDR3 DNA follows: TGTGCCATCAGTCCGGGACAGGGACTCTACGAGCAGTACTTC.

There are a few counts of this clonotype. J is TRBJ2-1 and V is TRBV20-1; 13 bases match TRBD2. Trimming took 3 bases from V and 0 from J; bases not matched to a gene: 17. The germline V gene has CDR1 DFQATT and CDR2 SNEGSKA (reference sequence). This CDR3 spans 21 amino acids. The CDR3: CSASSISGTSGTYGSYNEQFF. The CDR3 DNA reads TGCAGTGCTAGCTCCATATCCGGGACTAGCGGGACCTACGGCTCCTACAATGAGCAGTTCTTC.

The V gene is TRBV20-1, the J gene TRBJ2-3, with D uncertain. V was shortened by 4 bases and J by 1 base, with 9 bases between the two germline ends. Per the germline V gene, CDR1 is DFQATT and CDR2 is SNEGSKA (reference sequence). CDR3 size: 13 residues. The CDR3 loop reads CSATPVGTDTQYF. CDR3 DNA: TGCAGTGCTACCCCAGTCGGCACAGATACGCAGTATTTT.

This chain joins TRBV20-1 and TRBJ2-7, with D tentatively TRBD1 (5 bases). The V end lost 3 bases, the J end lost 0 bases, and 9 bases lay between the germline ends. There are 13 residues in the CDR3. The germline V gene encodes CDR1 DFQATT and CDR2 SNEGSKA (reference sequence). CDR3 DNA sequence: TGCAGTGCTAGTGACGACAGCTCCTACGAGCAGTACTTC. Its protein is CSASDDSSYEQYF.

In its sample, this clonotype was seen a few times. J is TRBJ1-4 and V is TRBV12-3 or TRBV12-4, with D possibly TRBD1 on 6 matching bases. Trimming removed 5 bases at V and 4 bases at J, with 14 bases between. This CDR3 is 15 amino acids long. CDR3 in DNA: TGTGCCAGCAGTAACCAACAGGGAAATAATGAAAAACTGTTTTTT. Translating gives CASSNQQGNNEKLFF.

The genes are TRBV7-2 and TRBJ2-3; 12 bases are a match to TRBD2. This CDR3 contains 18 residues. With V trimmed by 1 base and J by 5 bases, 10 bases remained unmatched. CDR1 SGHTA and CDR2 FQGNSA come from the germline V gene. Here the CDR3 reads CASSLGYTSGGLGDTQYF. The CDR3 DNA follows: TGTGCCAGCAGCTTAGGTTACACTAGCGGGGGGCTGGGAGATACGCAGTATTTT.

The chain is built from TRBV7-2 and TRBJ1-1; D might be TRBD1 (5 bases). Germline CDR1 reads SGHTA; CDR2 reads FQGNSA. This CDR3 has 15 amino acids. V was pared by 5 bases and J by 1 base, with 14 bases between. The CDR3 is CASSAQGGTNTEAFF. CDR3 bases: TGTGCCAGCAGCGCCCAGGGAGGCACGAACACTGAAGCTTTCTTT.

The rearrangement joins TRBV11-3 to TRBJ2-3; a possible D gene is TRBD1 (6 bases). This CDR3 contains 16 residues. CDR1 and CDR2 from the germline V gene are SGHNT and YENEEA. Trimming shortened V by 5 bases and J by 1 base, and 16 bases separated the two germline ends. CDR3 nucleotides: TGTGCCAGCAGCGTGGCCGGGACAACAGGCACAGATACGCAGTATTTT. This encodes CASSVAGTTGTDTQYF.

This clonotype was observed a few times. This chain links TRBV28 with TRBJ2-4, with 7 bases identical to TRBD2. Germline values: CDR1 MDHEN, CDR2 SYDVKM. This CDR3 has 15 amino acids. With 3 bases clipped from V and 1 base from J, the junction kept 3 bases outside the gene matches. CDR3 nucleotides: TGTGCCAGCAGTTTGGGGGGGATGGCCAAAAACATTCAGTACTTC. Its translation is CASSLGGMAKNIQYF.

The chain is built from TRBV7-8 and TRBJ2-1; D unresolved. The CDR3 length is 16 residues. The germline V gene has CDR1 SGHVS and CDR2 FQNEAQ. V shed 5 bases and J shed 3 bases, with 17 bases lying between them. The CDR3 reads CASSRLNGPNYNEQFF. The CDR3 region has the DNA TGTGCCAGCAGCCGTCTTAACGGGCCCAACTACAATGAGCAGTTCTTC.

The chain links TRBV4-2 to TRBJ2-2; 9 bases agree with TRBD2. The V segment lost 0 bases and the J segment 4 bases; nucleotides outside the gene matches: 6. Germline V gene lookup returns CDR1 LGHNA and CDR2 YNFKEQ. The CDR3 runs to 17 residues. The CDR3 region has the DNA TGTGCCAGCAGCCAAGAGGCGGGGGGGAGTATCACCGGGGAGCTGTTTTTT. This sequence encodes CASSQEAGGSITGELFF.

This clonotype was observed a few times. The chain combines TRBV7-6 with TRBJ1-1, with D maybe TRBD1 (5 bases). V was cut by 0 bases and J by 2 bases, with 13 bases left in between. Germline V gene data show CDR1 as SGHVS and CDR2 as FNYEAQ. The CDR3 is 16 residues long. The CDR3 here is CASSLARPGLNTEAFF. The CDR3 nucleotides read TGTGCCAGCAGCTTAGCGCGACCGGGACTAAACACTGAAGCTTTCTTT.

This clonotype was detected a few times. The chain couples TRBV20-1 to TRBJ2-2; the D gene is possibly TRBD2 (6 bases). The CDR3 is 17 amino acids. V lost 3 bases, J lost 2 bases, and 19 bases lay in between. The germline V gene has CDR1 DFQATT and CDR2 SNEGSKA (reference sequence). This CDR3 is CSASTPSEITNTGELFF. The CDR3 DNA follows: TGCAGTGCTAGCACCCCTAGCGAAATTACCAACACCGGGGAGCTGTTTTTT.

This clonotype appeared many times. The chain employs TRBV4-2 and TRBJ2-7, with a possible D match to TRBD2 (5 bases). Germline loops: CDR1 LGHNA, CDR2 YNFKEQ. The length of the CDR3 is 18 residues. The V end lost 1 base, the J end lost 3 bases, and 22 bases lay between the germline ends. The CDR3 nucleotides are TGTGCCAGCAGCCAAGGACCCCAACTAGTGTCTGGGTTCTACGAGCAGTACTTC. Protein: CASSQGPQLVSGFYEQYF.

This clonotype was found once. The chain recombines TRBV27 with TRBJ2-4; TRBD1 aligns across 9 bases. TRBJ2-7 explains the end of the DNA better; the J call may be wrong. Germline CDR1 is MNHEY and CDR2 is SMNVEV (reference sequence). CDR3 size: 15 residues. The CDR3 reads CASSLGQGLVYEQYF. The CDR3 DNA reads TGTGCCAGCAGCCTCGGACAGGGGCTAGTCTACGAGCAGTACTTC.

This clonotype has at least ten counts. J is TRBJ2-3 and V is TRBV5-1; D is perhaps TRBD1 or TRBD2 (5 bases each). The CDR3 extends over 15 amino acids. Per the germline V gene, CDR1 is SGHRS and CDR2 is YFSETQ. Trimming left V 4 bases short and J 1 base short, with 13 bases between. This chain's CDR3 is CASSPRGARTDTQYF. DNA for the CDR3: TGCGCCAGCAGCCCACGAGGGGCCCGCACAGATACGCAGTATTTT.

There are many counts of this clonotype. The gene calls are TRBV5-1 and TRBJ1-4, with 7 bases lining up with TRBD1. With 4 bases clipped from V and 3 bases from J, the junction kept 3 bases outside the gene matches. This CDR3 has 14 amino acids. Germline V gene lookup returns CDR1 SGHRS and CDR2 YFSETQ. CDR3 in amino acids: CASSPGQANEKLFF. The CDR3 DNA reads TGCGCCAGCAGCCCAGGACAGGCTAATGAAAAACTGTTTTTT.

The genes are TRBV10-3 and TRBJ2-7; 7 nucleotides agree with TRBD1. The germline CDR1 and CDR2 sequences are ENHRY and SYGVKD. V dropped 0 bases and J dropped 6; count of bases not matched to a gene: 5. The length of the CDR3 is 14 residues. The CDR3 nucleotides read TGTGCCATCAGTGAGTCGACTACAGGGGCCGAGCAGTACTTC. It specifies CAISESTTGAEQYF.

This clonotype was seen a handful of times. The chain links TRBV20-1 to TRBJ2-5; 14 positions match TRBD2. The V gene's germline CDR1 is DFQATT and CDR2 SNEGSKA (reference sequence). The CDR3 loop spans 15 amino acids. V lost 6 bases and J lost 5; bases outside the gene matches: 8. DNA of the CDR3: TGCAGTGCCAGACTAGCGGGAGGGTTTAGGGAGACCCAGTACTTC. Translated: CSARLAGGFRETQYF.

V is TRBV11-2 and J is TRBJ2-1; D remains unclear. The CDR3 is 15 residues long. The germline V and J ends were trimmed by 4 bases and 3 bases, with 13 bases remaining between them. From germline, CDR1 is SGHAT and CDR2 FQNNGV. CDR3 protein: CASSSLDPLYNEQFF. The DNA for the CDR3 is TGTGCCAGCAGCTCCCTGGACCCACTCTACAATGAGCAGTTCTTC.

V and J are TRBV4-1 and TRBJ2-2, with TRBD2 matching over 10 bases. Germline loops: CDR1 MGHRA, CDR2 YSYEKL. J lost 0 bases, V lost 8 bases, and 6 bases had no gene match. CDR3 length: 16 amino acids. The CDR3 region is CASFPGLAANTGELFF. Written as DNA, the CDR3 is TGCGCCAGCTTTCCAGGACTAGCGGCGAACACCGGGGAGCTGTTTTTT.

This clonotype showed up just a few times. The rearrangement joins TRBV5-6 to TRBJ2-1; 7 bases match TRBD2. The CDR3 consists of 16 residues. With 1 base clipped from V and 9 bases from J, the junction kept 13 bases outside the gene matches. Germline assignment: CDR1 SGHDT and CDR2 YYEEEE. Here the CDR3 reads CASSLFAAGDIAEQFF. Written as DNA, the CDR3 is TGTGCCAGCAGCTTGTTTGCGGCGGGGGATATAGCTGAGCAGTTCTTC.